This record covers a single TCR beta chain. The germline gives CDR1 SQVTM, CDR2 ANQGSEA. The CDR3 extends over 15 amino acids. The J segment lost 2 bases and the V segment lost 3 bases, leaving 8 bases of the junction unmatched. The sample originates from a study of blood T cell repertoires in COVID-19. For the study at large: The United States, Italy and Spain were the sources of the acute and convalescent COVID-19 samples. Sources were T cells, B-cell-depleted T cells, or PBMCs; the material itself was cDNA or gDNA.

In the authors' workflow: Counts of nucleated cells, estimated from reference gene primer amplification, were obtained. Libraries were prepared by immunoSEQ multiplex PCR; TCRdb keeps only in-frame clonotypes and omits some of them. That table supplies the V and J calls and clone size; D and trimming were determined from the DNA. Of about 270,000 clones in the sample, 86% were seen once. This clonotype originated in a middle-aged man who had recovered from COVID-19. The sequenced sample consisted of peripheral blood. The chain carries TRBV29-1 and TRBJ2-3, with 7 positions matching TRBD1. The CDR3 DNA sequence: TGCAGCGTTGACGTGATGGGACAGCCCACAGATACGCAGTATTTT. This encodes CSVDVMGQPTDTQYF.